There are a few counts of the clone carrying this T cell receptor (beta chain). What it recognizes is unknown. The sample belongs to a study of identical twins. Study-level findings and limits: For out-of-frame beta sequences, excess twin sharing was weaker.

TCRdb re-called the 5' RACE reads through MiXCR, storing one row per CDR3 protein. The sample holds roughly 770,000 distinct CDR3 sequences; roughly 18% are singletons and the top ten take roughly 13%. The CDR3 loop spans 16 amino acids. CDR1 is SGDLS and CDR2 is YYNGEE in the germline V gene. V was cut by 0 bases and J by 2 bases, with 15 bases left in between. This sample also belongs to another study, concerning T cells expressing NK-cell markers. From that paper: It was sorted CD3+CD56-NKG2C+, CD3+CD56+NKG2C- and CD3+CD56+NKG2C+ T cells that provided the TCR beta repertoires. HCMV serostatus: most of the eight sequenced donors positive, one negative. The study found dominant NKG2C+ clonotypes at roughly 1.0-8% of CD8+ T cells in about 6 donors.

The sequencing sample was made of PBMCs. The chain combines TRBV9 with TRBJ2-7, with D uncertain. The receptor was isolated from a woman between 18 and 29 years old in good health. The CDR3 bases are TGTGCCAGCAGCGTAGAGGCGTGGGCCAGCCCCTACGAGCAGTACTTC. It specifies CASSVEAWASPYEQYF.